The source of this T cell receptor beta chain is a study of blood T cell repertoires in COVID-19. The CDR3 runs 10 residues. Trimming removed 3 bases from V and 7 bases from J, with 5 bases in between. Germline lookup yields CDR1 DFQATT and CDR2 SNEGSKA (reference sequence). Methods used by the authors: How many nucleated cells were present was estimated from reference gene primer amplification. Data came from immunoSEQ multiplex PCR; TCRdb stores just in-frame clones and leaves some out. V, J and clone size reflect that table, while D and trimming were determined from the DNA. Here the sample spans around 320,000 clones, almost 85% being singletons.

The sequenced sample consisted of peripheral blood. The TCR sequence derives from a human donor in a cohort sampled during active COVID-19. The chain links TRBV20-1 to TRBJ2-3; no firm D call. CDR3 region: CSASANTQYF. DNA for the CDR3: TGCAGTGCTAGTGCTAATACGCAGTATTTT.